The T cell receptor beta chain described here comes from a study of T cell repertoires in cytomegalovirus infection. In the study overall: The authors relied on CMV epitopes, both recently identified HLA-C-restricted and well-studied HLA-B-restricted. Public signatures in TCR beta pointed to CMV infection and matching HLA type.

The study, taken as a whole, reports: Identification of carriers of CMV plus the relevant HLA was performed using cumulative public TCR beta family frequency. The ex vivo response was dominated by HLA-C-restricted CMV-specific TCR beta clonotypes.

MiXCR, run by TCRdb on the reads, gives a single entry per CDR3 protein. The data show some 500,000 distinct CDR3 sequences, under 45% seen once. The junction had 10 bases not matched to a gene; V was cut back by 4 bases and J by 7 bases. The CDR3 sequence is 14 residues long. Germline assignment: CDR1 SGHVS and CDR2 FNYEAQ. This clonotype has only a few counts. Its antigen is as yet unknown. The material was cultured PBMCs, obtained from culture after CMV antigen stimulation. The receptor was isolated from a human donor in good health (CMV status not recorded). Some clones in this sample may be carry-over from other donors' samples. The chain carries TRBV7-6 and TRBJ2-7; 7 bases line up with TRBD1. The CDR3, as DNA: TGTGCCAGCAGCTCCAGAACAGGGGCTGGGGAGCAGTACTTC. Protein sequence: CASSSRTGAGEQYF.